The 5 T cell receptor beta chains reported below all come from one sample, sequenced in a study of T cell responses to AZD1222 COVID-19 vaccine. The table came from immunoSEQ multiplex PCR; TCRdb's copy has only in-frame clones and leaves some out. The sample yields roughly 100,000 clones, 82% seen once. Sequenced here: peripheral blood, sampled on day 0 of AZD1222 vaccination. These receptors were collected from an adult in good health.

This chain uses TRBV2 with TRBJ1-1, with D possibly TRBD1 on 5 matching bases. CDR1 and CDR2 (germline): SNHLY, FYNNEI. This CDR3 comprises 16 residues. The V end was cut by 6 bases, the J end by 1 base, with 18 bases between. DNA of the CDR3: TGTGCCAGCAGAAGTGCCTCGAAGGGACCGAACACTGAAGCTTTCTTT. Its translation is CASRSASKGPNTEAFF.

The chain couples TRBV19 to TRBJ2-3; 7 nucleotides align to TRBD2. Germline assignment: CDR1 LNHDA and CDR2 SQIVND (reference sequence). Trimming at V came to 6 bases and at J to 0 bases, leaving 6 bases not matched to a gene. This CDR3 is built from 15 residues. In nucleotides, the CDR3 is TGTGCCAGTAGCCTTCTAGCGGTTAGCACAGATACGCAGTATTTT. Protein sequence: CASSLLAVSTDTQYF.

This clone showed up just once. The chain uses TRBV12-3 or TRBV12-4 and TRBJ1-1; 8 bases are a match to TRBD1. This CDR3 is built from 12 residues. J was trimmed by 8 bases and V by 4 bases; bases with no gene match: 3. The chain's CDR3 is CASSYGQGEAFF. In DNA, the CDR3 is TGTGCCAGCAGTTACGGACAGGGAGAAGCTTTCTTT.

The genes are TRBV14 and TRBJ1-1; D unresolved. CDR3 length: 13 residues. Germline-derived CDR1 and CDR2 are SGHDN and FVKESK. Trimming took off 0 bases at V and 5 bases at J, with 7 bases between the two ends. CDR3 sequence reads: CASSQDWVTEAFF. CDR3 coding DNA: TGTGCCAGCAGCCAAGATTGGGTGACTGAAGCTTTCTTT.

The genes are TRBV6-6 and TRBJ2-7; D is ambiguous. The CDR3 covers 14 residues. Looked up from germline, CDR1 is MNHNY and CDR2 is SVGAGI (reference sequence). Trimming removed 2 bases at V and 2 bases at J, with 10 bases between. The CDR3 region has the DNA TGTGCCAGCAGTTACGTCGTCAGTGCCTACGAGCAGTACTTC. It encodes CASSYVVSAYEQYF.